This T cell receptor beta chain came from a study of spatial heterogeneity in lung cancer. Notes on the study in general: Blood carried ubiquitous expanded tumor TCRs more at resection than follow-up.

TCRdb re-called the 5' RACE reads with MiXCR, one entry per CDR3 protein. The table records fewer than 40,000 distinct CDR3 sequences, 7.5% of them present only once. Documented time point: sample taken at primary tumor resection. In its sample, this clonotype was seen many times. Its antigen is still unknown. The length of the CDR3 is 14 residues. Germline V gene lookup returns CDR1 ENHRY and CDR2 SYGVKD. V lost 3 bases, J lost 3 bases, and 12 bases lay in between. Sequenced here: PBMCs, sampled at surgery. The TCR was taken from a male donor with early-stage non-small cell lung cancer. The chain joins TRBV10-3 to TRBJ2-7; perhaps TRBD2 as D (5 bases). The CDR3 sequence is CAISDGVRIYEQYF. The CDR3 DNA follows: TGTGCCATCAGTGACGGGGTCCGAATCTACGAGCAGTACTTC.